This T cell receptor (beta chain) was sequenced for a study of blood T cell repertoires in COVID-19. Across the study: Samples representing acute and convalescent COVID-19 were sourced from the United States, Italy and Spain. PBMCs, B-cell-depleted T cells, or T cells provided the cDNA or gDNA that made up the material.

Study processing details: Estimates of nucleated cell counts were drawn from the amplification of reference gene primers. Libraries were prepared by immunoSEQ multiplex PCR; TCRdb keeps only in-frame clonotypes and omits some of them. V, J and clone size reflect that table, while D and trimming were determined from the DNA. The sample contains some 370,000 clones, roughly 90% of which appear only once. The germline V gene has CDR1 LGHNA and CDR2 YSLEER. The CDR3 has 14 residues. V shed 4 bases and J shed 3 bases, with 9 bases lying between them. This clone was observed once. The chain carries TRBV4-3 and TRBJ2-2; D is ambiguous. The sample was peripheral blood. The TCR sequence derives from a man aged 35-49 years with acute or convalescent COVID-19. The CDR3 sequence: CASSLSSYTGELFF. Written as DNA, the CDR3 is TGCGCCAGCAGCCTGTCTAGTTACACCGGGGAGCTGTTTTTT.